A single sample is the source of the 19 T cell receptor beta chains below, sequenced in a study of cytomegalovirus exposure and HLA in healthy donors. PCR used 60 Vbeta primers and 13 Jbeta primers. Some clones are missing from TCRdb's copy, which holds only in-frame ones; the method was immunoSEQ multiplex PCR. The sample includes around 150,000 clones, about 81% of them seen just once. Sequencing was carried out using PBMCs. These receptors were obtained from a woman in her forties or fifties in good health and CMV-seropositive.

The V call is TRBV5-1, the J call TRBJ1-1; unclear D gene. The CDR3 spans 16 residues. Trimming removed 2 bases at V and 1 base at J, with 15 bases between. Germline V gives CDR1 SGHRS, CDR2 YFSETQ. The CDR3 protein is CASSLTLRRSNTEAFF. In DNA form, the CDR3 reads TGCGCCAGCAGCTTAACCCTGAGGCGGTCGAACACTGAAGCTTTCTTT.

This clone has a single count. The chain carries TRBV10-1 and TRBJ2-3; TRBD2 matches 7 bases. The ends lost 3 bases at V and 1 base at J; junction bases unmatched: 7. CDR1 WNHNN and CDR2 SYGVQD come from the germline V gene (reference sequence). CDR3 length equals 16 residues. CDR3 in amino acids: CASSETGTTRTDTQYF. The DNA of the CDR3 is TGCGCCAGCAGTGAAACCGGGACTACTCGCACAGATACGCAGTATTTT.

This clone was counted once. Other nucleotide sequences in the sample specify the same CDR3. The CDR3 DNA is TGCGCCAGCAGCTTGTCCACCGGGAACACTGAAGCTTTCTTT. Translation: CASSLSTGNTEAFF. This chain connects TRBV5-1 to TRBJ1-1; D is uncertain. The length of the CDR3 is 14 residues. Germline V gives CDR1 SGHRS, CDR2 YFSETQ. Between the trimmed V and J ends, which lost 1 base and 1 base, there was a span of 8 bases.

The chain joins TRBV14 to TRBJ2-1; a weak D match, TRBD2 (5 bases). CDR1 SGHDN and CDR2 FVKESK come from the germline V gene. The V and J ends lost 0 bases and 2 bases respectively, with 5 bases between them. CDR3 length: 14 residues. CDR3 DNA: TGTGCCAGCAGCCAAGAGACTACCTACAATGAGCAGTTCTTC. The encoded protein is CASSQETTYNEQFF.

This clone has only a few counts. The V and J genes are TRBV27 and TRBJ2-3, with TRBD1 matching 11 bases. From germline, CDR1 is MNHEY and CDR2 SMNVEV (reference sequence). J gave up 4 bases and V 5 bases, and 5 bases lay outside the gene matches. CDR3 length: 15 residues. In DNA, the CDR3 is TGTGCCAGCAGTCGTAGGACAGGGGGCGCAGATACGCAGTATTTT. Its protein product is CASSRRTGGADTQYF.

This sequence joins TRBV4-1 and TRBJ2-1, with 10 bases aligning to TRBD2. Germline loops: CDR1 MGHRA, CDR2 YSYEKL. J lost 3 bases, V lost 1 base, and 6 bases had no gene match. The CDR3 length is 17 residues. The DNA of the CDR3 is TGCGCCAGCAGCCAAGGTCAAGCGGGGGGGGACTACAATGAGCAGTTCTTC. As protein: CASSQGQAGGDYNEQFF.

J is TRBJ2-7 and V is TRBV6-6, with D possibly TRBD2 on 6 matching bases. With 4 bases removed from V and 2 bases from J, the gap between germline ends came to 12 bases. The CDR3 is made up of 14 amino acids. The V gene's germline CDR1 is MNHNY and CDR2 SVGAGI (reference sequence). Written as DNA, the CDR3 is TGTGCCAGCAGTTCCTTAGCGGAACCCTACGAGCAGTACTTC. Its translation is CASSSLAEPYEQYF.

This clone came up once. The rearrangement uses TRBV9 and TRBJ1-3; D unclear. The CDR3 length is 15 residues. The V and J ends lost 0 bases and 1 base respectively, with 8 bases between them. The germline gives CDR1 SGDLS, CDR2 YYNGEE. CDR3 amino acids: CASSVEGESGNTIYF. In DNA form, the CDR3 reads TGTGCCAGCAGCGTAGAGGGAGAATCTGGAAACACCATATATTTT. Full variable domain (outside the CDR3, taken from reference TRBV9 and TRBJ1-3): DSGVTQTPKHLITATGQRVTLRCSPRSGDLSVYWYQQSLDQGLQFLIQYYNGEERAKGNILERFSAQQFPDLHSELNLSSLELGDSALYFCASSVEGESGNTIYFGEGSWLTVV.

The genes are TRBV2 and TRBJ2-7; D may be TRBD2 (5 bases). CDR1 SNHLY and CDR2 FYNNEI come from the germline V gene. V lost 7 bases to trimming and J lost 4 bases, with 11 bases between them. The CDR3 is 12 amino acids. CDR3 region: CASMRALYEQYF. The CDR3 DNA sequence: TGTGCCAGCATGAGGGCACTATACGAGCAGTACTTC.

The CDR3 region has the DNA TGTGCCAGCAGCTTAATTTTCGGGCGGGGGGGCAACAATGAGCAGTTCTTC. This codes for CASSLIFGRGGNNEQFF. J is TRBJ2-1 and V is TRBV11-2, with 9 bases lining up with TRBD2. Trimming cost V 2 bases and J 5 bases; bases outside gene matches: 10. The CDR3 sequence is 17 residues long. CDR1 and CDR2 from the germline V gene are SGHAT and FQNNGV.

The rearrangement joins TRBV5-1 to TRBJ2-7, with 7 bases identical to TRBD1. Germline CDR1 and CDR2: SGHRS and YFSETQ. The CDR3 extends over 14 amino acids. Losses at the gene ends were 3 bases for V and 4 bases for J; bases not matched to a gene: 7. For the CDR3, the DNA is TGCGCCAGCAGCTCGGGACAGCTGATTTACGAGCAGTACTTC. Amino acid sequence: CASSSGQLIYEQYF.

A note on this clone: Relative to the germline gene, one junction end is altered; a read error may explain this. This rearrangement joins TRBV9 to TRBJ1-2, with 8 bases that match TRBD1. The CDR3 totals 17 residues. From germline, CDR1 is SGDLS and CDR2 YYNGEE. The CDR3 reads CASTVLGTGTSLDGYTF. The CDR3 DNA follows: TGTGCCAGCACCGTACTCGGGACAGGTACTTCTCTGGATGGCTACACCTTC.

The rearrangement joins TRBV6-5 to TRBJ1-1; 7 nucleotides line up with TRBD1. CDR3 size: 16 residues. Trimming removed 1 base from V and 5 bases from J; junction bases left unmatched: 10. CDR1 is MNHEY, CDR2 SVGAGI, per germline. CDR3: CASSYYHGDRVTEAFF. The CDR3 bases are TGTGCCAGCAGTTACTACCATGGGGACAGAGTAACTGAAGCTTTCTTT.

The chain links TRBV19 to TRBJ2-1, with D possibly being TRBD1 (6 bases). Trimming pared 5 bases from V and 9 bases from J, leaving 14 bases between. Germline loops: CDR1 LNHDA, CDR2 SQIVND (reference sequence). This CDR3 contains 13 residues. The CDR3, as DNA: TGTGCCAGTAGTTTCCAACAGGGCGTTGAGCAGTTCTTC. Its protein is CASSFQQGVEQFF. Full variable domain (rest looked up from reference TRBV19 and TRBJ2-1): DGGITQSPKYLFRKEGQNVTLSCEQNLNHDAMYWYRQDPGQGLRLIYYSQIVNDFQKGDIAEGYSVSREKKESFPLTVTSAQKNPTAFYLCASSFQQGVEQFFGPGTRLTVL.

The table lists this clone with a count of one. The chain is built from TRBV2 and TRBJ1-5; 10 nucleotides agree with TRBD1. Germline V gene sequence: CDR1 SNHLY, CDR2 FYNNEI. V trimming: 6 bases; J trimming: 7 bases; junction bases outside the gene matches: 6. The CDR3 length is 14 residues. CDR3 loop: CASSRDRGGQPQHF. The CDR3 DNA is TGTGCCAGCAGCCGGGACAGGGGTGGACAGCCCCAGCATTTT.

Comment on this clone: The same CDR3 arises from other DNA sequences in this sample as well. This chain joins TRBV19 and TRBJ1-1; tentatively, D is TRBD1 (5 bases). V shed 1 base and J shed 5 bases, with 11 bases lying between them. CDR3 length: 14 amino acids. Germline V CDR1 and CDR2: LNHDA, SQIVND (reference sequence). The CDR3 nucleotides read TGTGCCAGTAGTATAGGGCGTGGGGGGACTGAAGCTTTCTTT. Translating gives CASSIGRGGTEAFF.

The table lists this clone with a count of one. At one boundary the junction diverges from the germline segment, which might be a read error. The chain recombines TRBV7-9 with TRBJ2-5; 7 bases are shared with TRBD1. The CDR3 runs to 12 residues. Germline assignment: CDR1 SEHNR and CDR2 FQNEAQ (reference sequence). The CDR3 loop is CSSSLQGETQYF. CDR3 DNA: TGTTCCAGCAGCTTACAGGGGGAGACCCAGTACTTC.

This chain connects TRBV6-6 to TRBJ2-2; TRBD1 might be the D (5 bases). The germline gives CDR1 MNHNY, CDR2 SVGAGI (reference sequence). Trimming took 0 bases from V and 7 from J, leaving 12 bases between them. The CDR3 runs 15 residues. The CDR3: CASSYSAGKGGELFF. In DNA, the CDR3 is TGTGCCAGCAGTTACTCGGCAGGGAAGGGCGGGGAGCTGTTTTTT.

This chain connects TRBV7-6 to TRBJ2-5; 11 nucleotides line up with TRBD1. CDR1 is SGHVS and CDR2 is FNYEAQ in the germline V gene. Trimming took 4 bases from V and 4 from J; bases not matched to a gene: 5. There are 15 residues in the CDR3. The CDR3 protein is CASSSGQGGRETQYF. CDR3 in DNA: TGTGCCAGCAGCTCGGGACAGGGGGGGAGAGAGACCCAGTACTTC. Based on the CDR3 plus reference TRBV7-6 and TRBJ2-5, the full variable domain is GAGVSQSPRYKVTKRGQDVALRCDPISGHVSLYWYRQALGQGPEFLTYFNYEAQQDKSGLPNDRFSAERPEGSISTLTIQRTEQRDSAMYRCASSSGQGGRETQYFGPGTRLLVL.